These 3 T cell receptor beta chains were sequenced from one sample in a study of cytomegalovirus exposure and HLA in healthy donors. Amplification used 60 Vbeta primers and 13 Jbeta primers. TCRdb's copy holds only in-frame clones and misses some; the assay was immunoSEQ multiplex PCR. Among tens of thousands of clones listed, about 72% were seen once. The source material was PBMCs. Source of these receptors: a man aged 45-65 years in good health and CMV-seropositive.

V usage is TRBV7-8 and J usage is TRBJ1-2; 8 bases line up with TRBD1. Germline V lookup: CDR1 SGHVS, CDR2 FQNEAQ. The CDR3 has 17 residues. With V trimmed by 1 base and J by 2 bases, 9 bases remained unmatched. This CDR3 reads CASSLGERQGKNYGYTF. In nucleotides, the CDR3 is TGTGCCAGCAGCTTAGGAGAAAGACAGGGGAAGAACTATGGCTACACCTTC.

This clone was recorded a few times. This CDR3 is CSVAPGLAANEQFF. Here the CDR3 DNA reads TGCAGCGTTGCACCGGGACTAGCGGCTAATGAGCAGTTCTTC. V and J are TRBV29-1 and TRBJ2-1; 11 nucleotides align to TRBD2. V shed 4 bases and J 7 bases; nucleotides not matched to a gene: 6. The CDR3 extends over 14 amino acids. Germline V gives CDR1 SQVTM, CDR2 ANQGSEA.

The chain couples TRBV7-8 to TRBJ1-2; 8 nucleotides line up with TRBD1. The J segment lost 4 bases and the V segment lost 0 bases, leaving 4 bases of the junction unmatched. The CDR3 sequence is 15 residues long. Germline assignment: CDR1 SGHVS and CDR2 FQNEAQ. This CDR3 is CASSLAEQGAYGYTF. The CDR3 DNA reads as TGTGCCAGCAGCTTAGCGGAGCAGGGGGCCTATGGCTACACCTTC. The complete variable domain, with remaining parts taken from reference TRBV7-8 and TRBJ1-2, reads GAGVSQSPRYKVAKRGQDVALRCDPISGHVSLFWYQQALGQGPEFLTYFQNEAQLDKSGLPSDRFFAERPEGSVSTLKIQRTQQEDSAVYLCASSLAEQGAYGYTFGSGTRLTVV.